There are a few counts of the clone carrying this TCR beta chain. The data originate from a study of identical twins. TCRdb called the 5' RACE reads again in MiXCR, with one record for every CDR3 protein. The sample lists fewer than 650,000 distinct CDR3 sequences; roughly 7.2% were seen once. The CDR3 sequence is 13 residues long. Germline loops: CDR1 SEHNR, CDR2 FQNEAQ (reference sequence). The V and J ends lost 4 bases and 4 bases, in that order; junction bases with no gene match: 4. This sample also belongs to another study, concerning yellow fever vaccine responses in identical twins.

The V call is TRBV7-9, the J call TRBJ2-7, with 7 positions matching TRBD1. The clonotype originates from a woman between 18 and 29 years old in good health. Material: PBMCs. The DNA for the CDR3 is TGTGCCAGCAGCTCGACAGGGTTATACGAGCAGTACGTC. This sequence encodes CASSSTGLYEQYV.